Below, 14 T cell receptor beta chains from the same sample are listed, as sequenced in a study of T cells after somatic rescue of genetic block. Assay: immunoSEQ multiplex PCR; the TCRdb copy retains only in-frame clones and omits some. The sample lists approximately 70,000 clones, roughly 88% seen once, with 2.8% in the top ten. The sequenced sample consisted of peripheral blood mononuclear cells (PBMCs). The receptors originated from a man aged 25-45 years.

This chain joins TRBV6-6 and TRBJ1-1, with D tentatively TRBD1 (5 bases). CDR3 length: 13 amino acids. Trimming left V 7 bases short and J 5 bases short, with 14 bases between. Germline CDR1 and CDR2: MNHNY and SVGAGI (reference sequence). The CDR3 sequence: CASNRQGSTEAFF. For the CDR3, the DNA is TGTGCCAGCAATCGGCAGGGTAGTACTGAAGCTTTCTTT.

In DNA, the CDR3 is TGTGCCAGCAGCTTGGATCCTGGGGCCAACGTCCTGACTTTC. Translation gives CASSLDPGANVLTF. V is TRBV5-4 and J is TRBJ2-6, with unresolved D. The CDR3 loop spans 14 amino acids. The V end lost 0 bases, the J end lost 2 bases, and 3 bases lay between the germline ends. Germline V gives CDR1 SGHNT, CDR2 YYREEE (reference sequence).

This chain connects TRBV28 to TRBJ2-3, with 9 bases identical to TRBD2. Trimming took 7 bases from V and 7 from J; bases not matched to a gene: 9. This CDR3 spans 14 amino acids. Germline CDR1 MDHEN, CDR2 SYDVKM. The DNA of the CDR3 is TGTGCCAGCATTAGGGCTAGCGGGGCGTATACGCAGTATTTT. Its protein product is CASIRASGAYTQYF.

This sequence joins TRBV6-4 and TRBJ2-2, with 10 nucleotides matching TRBD2. Trimming cost V 6 bases and J 7 bases; bases outside gene matches: 8. In germline, CDR1 is MRHNA, CDR2 SNTAGT. The CDR3 consists of 15 residues. The CDR3 coding sequence is TGTGCCAGCAGCCCCCTCCCTAGCGGGGGCGGGGAGCTGTTTTTT. This encodes CASSPLPSGGGELFF.

The gene calls are TRBV19 and TRBJ1-1, with D hard to call. The CDR3 runs 13 residues. CDR1 is LNHDA, CDR2 SQIVND, per germline (reference sequence). Trimming removed 3 bases from V and 3 bases from J, with 8 bases in between. The CDR3 bases are TGTGCCAGTAGTATTAGTACGGACACTGAAGCTTTCTTT. It is translated as CASSISTDTEAFF.

This clone turned up a few times. This chain uses TRBV4-1 with TRBJ1-5; D remains unclear. CDR3 length equals 17 residues. Germline V gives CDR1 MGHRA, CDR2 YSYEKL. V lost 1 base, J lost 6 bases, and 19 bases lay in between. CDR3 nucleotide sequence: TGCGCCAGCAGCCAAGTGATGAATAAGGGAAGCGGTCAGCCCCAGCATTTT. Residues: CASSQVMNKGSGQPQHF.

Note on this clone: Other DNA sequences in the sample encode the same CDR3. The chain joins TRBV19 to TRBJ2-1, with 9 bases identical to TRBD1. Germline CDR1 LNHDA, CDR2 SQIVND (reference sequence). The junction had 7 bases not matched to a gene; V was cut back by 5 bases and J by 2 bases. There are 16 residues in the CDR3. The CDR3 sequence is CASSGGTGRTYNEQFF. The CDR3 DNA reads as TGTGCCAGTAGTGGGGGGACAGGGAGAACCTACAATGAGCAGTTCTTC.

This chain joins TRBV18 and TRBJ2-4; 7 bases line up with TRBD2. V shed 0 bases and J 9 bases; nucleotides not matched to a gene: 11. This CDR3 is 16 amino acids long. Germline values: CDR1 KGHSH, CDR2 LQKENI. The CDR3 DNA sequence: TGTGCCAGCTCACCACCGTGGGAGGGGCAGTATCTCATTCAGTACTTC. It codes for CASSPPWEGQYLIQYF.

The rearrangement uses TRBV6-1 and TRBJ2-7; TRBD1 is a possible D gene (6 bases). This CDR3 has 15 amino acids. V was trimmed by 8 bases and J by 2 bases, leaving 19 bases between them. CDR1 is MNHNS, CDR2 SASEGT, per germline. CDR3 nucleotides: TGTGCCAGCGGGGACAACGATAATAAGGCCTACGAGCAGTACTTC. Protein product: CASGDNDNKAYEQYF.

The chain recombines TRBV4-1 with TRBJ2-7; 7 nucleotides match TRBD1. V dropped 0 bases and J dropped 2; count of bases not matched to a gene: 7. This CDR3 has 16 amino acids. In germline, CDR1 is MGHRA, CDR2 YSYEKL. The CDR3 protein is CASSQDPTGTAYEQYF. The CDR3 bases are TGCGCCAGCAGCCAAGATCCAACCGGGACAGCCTACGAGCAGTACTTC.

With respect to this clone: Other DNA sequences in this sample translate to the same CDR3. The chain combines TRBV7-2 with TRBJ2-7; no clear D gene. The CDR3 has 12 residues. Between the trimmed V and J ends, which lost 5 bases and 0 bases, there was a span of 5 bases. CDR1 SGHTA and CDR2 FQGNSA come from the germline V gene. The CDR3 nucleotides read TGTGCCAGCAGCCCAAGCTCCTACGAGCAGTACTTC. Protein: CASSPSSYEQYF.

The chain links TRBV19 to TRBJ2-3; D is tentatively TRBD1 or TRBD2 (7 bases each). The CDR3 is 17 amino acids. Germline V gene sequence: CDR1 LNHDA, CDR2 SQIVND (reference sequence). Trimming removed 0 bases at V and 2 bases at J, with 15 bases between. The CDR3 spells CASSIEAGQSLTDTQYF. The CDR3 DNA reads as TGTGCCAGTAGTATAGAAGCGGGACAGAGTCTCACAGATACGCAGTATTTT.

A single count supports this clone. This sequence joins TRBV6-6 and TRBJ1-5, with 8 bases fitting TRBD1. CDR1 is MNHNY, CDR2 SVGAGI, per germline (reference sequence). The CDR3 runs 15 residues. Trimming cost V 0 bases and J 11 bases; bases outside gene matches: 9. The CDR3 nucleotides are TGTGCCAGCAGTTACTCGATTCAAGGACAGGGAGCCCAGCATTTT. Translating gives CASSYSIQGQGAQHF.

This chain uses TRBV29-1 with TRBJ2-7, with D unresolved. Germline V gene sequence: CDR1 SQVTM, CDR2 ANQGSEA. Trimming took off 0 bases at V and 6 bases at J, with 12 bases between the two ends. This CDR3 spans 13 amino acids. The CDR3 protein is CSVEDGTGGEQYF. The CDR3, as DNA: TGCAGCGTTGAAGATGGAACGGGCGGCGAGCAGTACTTC.